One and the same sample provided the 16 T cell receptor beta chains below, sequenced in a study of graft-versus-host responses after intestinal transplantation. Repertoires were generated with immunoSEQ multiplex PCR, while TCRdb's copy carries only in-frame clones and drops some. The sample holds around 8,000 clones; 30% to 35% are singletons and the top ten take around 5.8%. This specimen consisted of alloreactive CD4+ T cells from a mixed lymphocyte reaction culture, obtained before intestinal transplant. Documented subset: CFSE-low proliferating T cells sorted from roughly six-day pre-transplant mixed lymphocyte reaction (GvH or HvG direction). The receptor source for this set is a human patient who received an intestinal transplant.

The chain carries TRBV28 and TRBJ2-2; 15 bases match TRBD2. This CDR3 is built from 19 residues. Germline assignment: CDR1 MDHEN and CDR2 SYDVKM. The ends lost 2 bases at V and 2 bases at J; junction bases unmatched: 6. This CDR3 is CASSLRGLAGGLNTGELFF. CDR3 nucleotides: TGTGCCAGCAGTTTACGGGGACTAGCGGGGGGCCTTAACACCGGGGAGCTGTTTTTT.

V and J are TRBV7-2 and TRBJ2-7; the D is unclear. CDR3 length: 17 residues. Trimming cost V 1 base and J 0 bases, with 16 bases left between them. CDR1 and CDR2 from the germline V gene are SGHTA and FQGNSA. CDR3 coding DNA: TGTGCCAGCAGCTTAGTGGCCAGTCTTGCCAGCTCCTACGAGCAGTACTTC. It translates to CASSLVASLASSYEQYF.

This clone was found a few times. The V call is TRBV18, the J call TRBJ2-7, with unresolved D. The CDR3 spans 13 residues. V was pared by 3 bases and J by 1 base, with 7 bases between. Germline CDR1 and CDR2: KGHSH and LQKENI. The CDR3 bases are TGTGCCAGCTCACCGGTCGGGTCCTACGAGCAGTACTTC. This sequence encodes CASSPVGSYEQYF.

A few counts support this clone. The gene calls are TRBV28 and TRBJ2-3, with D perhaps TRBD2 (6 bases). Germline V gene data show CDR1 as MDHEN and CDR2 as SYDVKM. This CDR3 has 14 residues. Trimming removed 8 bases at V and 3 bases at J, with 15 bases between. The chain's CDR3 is CASQRGGRTDTQYF. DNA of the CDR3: TGTGCCAGCCAGAGAGGAGGGCGGACAGATACGCAGTATTTT.

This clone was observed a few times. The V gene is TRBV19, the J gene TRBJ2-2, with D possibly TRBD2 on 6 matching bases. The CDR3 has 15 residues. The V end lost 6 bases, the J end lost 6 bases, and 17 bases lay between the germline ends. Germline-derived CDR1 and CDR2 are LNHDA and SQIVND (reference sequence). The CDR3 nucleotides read TGTGCCAGTAGGGGGACTTCGGGTTCCGCCGGGGAGCTGTTTTTT. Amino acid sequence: CASRGTSGSAGELFF.

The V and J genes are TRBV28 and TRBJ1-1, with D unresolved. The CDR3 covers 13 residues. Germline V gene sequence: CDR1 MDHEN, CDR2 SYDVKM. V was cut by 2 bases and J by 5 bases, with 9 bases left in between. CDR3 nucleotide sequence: TGTGCCAGCAGTTTAAAGAGCGTAACTGAAGCTTTCTTT. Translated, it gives CASSLKSVTEAFF.

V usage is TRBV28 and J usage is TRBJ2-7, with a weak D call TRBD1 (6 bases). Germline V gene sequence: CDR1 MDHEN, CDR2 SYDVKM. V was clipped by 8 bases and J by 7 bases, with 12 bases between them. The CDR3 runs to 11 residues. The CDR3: CASAQGAEQYF. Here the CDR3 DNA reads TGTGCCAGCGCACAGGGAGCGGAGCAGTACTTC.

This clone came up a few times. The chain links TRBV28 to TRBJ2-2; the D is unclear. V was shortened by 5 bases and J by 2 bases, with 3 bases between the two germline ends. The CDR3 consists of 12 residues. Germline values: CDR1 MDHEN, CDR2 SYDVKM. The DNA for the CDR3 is TGTGCCAGCAGTGGCAACACCGGGGAGCTGTTTTTT. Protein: CASSGNTGELFF.

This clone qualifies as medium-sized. CDR3 sequence reads: CASSEILQGSEQYF. The CDR3 DNA sequence: TGTGCCAGCAGTGAAATACTTCAGGGTTCCGAGCAGTACTTC. The chain combines TRBV6-1 with TRBJ2-7; D may be TRBD1 (5 bases). V was pared by 2 bases and J by 6 bases, with 14 bases between. The CDR3 runs to 14 residues. Germline CDR1 and CDR2: MNHNS and SASEGT.

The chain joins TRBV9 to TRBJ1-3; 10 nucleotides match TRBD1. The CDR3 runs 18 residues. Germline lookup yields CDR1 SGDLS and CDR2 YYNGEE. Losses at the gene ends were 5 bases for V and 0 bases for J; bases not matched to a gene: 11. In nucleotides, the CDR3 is TGTGCCAGCAGTGCCCAAGGCGGACAGGGGGTCTCTGGAAACACCATATATTTT. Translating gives CASSAQGGQGVSGNTIYF.

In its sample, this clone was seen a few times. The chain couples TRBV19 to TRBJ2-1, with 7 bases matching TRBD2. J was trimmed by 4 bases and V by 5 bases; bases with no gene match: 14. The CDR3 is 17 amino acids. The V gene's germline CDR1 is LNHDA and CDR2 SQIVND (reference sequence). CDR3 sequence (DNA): TGTGCCAGTAGTGTCCGACCACTAGCGATCGGTTACAATGAGCAGTTCTTC. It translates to CASSVRPLAIGYNEQFF.

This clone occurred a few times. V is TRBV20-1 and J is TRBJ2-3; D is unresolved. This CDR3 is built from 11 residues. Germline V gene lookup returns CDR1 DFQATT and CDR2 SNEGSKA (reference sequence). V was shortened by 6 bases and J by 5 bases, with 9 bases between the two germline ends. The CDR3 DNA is TGCAGTGCCAGTTCACAAGATACGCAGTATTTT. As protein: CSASSQDTQYF.

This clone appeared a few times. CDR3 protein: CASSSRVQETQYF. CDR3 sequence (DNA): TGTGCCAGCAGCTCTAGAGTTCAAGAGACCCAGTACTTC. The chain recombines TRBV7-2 with TRBJ2-5; D gene unclear. The CDR3 contains 13 residues. Trimming took off 4 bases at V and 2 bases at J, with 8 bases between the two ends. CDR1 and CDR2 from the germline V gene are SGHTA and FQGNSA.

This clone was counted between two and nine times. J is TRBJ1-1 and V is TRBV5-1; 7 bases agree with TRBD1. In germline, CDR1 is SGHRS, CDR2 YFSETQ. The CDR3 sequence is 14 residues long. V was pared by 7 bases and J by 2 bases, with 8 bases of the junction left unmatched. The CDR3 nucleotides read TGCGCCAGCTCTCTAAGACAGGGCAACACTGAAGCTTTCTTT. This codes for CASSLRQGNTEAFF.

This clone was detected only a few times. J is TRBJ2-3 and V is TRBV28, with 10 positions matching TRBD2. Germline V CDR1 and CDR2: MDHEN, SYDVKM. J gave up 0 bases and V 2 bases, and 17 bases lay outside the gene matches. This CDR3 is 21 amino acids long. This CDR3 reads CASSLGGFFRLAGTSTDTQYF. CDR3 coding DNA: TGTGCCAGCAGTTTAGGGGGTTTCTTCCGACTAGCGGGTACTAGCACAGATACGCAGTATTTT.

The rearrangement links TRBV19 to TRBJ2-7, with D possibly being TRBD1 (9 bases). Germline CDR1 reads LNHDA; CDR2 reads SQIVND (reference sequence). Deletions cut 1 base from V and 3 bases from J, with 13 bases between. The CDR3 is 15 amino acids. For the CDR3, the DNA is TGTGCCAGTAGTATAGTAGCGGGACAGGGCTACGAGCAGTACTTC. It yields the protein CASSIVAGQGYEQYF.